Listed below are T cell receptor beta chains from one sample, sequenced in a study of CXCR3-negative and CXCR3-positive naive CD8 T cells. TCRdb reprocessed the 5' RACE reads and reports one entry per CDR3 protein, with no DNA. The table lists 150,000 to 180,000 distinct CDR3 sequences. The sequenced sample consisted of naive CXCR3+ CD8+ T cells from blood. The receptors come from a human donor in good health. Some clones in this sample may be carry-over from other donors' samples. CDR3s include the opening cysteine and the closing phenylalanine or tryptophan.

v_gene	j_gene	CDR3aa
TRBV11-2	TRBJ2-7	CASSLVLAGSYEQYF
TRBV7-9	TRBJ2-5	CASSLWAGHQETQYF
TRBV27	TRBJ2-7	CASSLGPWDRIYEQYF
TRBV23-1	TRBJ1-5	CASSQPCEPTSQGRRQPQHF
TRBV28	TRBJ2-7	CASTGGPYEQYF
TRBV12-3/TRBV12-4	TRBJ2-1	CASRWTDSSYNEQFF
TRBV7-9	TRBJ1-3	CASSTDRAGNTIYF
TRBV14	TRBJ2-7	CASSQLSATYTEQYF
TRBV7-9	TRBJ2-3	CASIVLVPRDHPDTQYF
TRBV27	TRBJ2-3	CASSTHSFGTDTQYF
TRBV2	TRBJ2-2	CASGGKGLGAGELFF
TRBV5-1	TRBJ1-2	CASSFRTAYGYTF
TRBV19	TRBJ1-4	CASSLPFAGAAEKLFF
TRBV19	TRBJ1-6	CASGQGVSYNSPLHF
TRBV7-2	TRBJ2-1	CASSPGVAGGPSSYNEQFF
TRBV4-1	TRBJ2-7	CASSQGHGYSYEQYF
TRBV6-2/TRBV6-3	TRBJ2-7	CASSYGSASYEQYF
TRBV7-2	TRBJ1-1	CASSVDGSEAFF
TRBV7-8	TRBJ1-2	CASSLRDTADRGYTF
TRBV27	TRBJ2-7	CASSGGPLYEQYF
TRBV7-8	TRBJ2-2	CASSLFLAGGPNTGELFF
TRBV28	TRBJ2-2	CASSLRGTGELFF
TRBV9	TRBJ2-2	CASSGPGQGFGELFF
TRBV6-2/TRBV6-3	TRBJ2-1	CASSYVVWSSGRDNDGYNEQFF
TRBV20-1	TRBJ2-7	CSVEGQFFDEQYF
TRBV20-1	TRBJ2-1	CSATEAGGDYNEQFF
TRBV6-2/TRBV6-3	TRBJ2-5	CASRRERGYQETQYF
TRBV25-1	TRBJ2-7	CASSGQGGIYEQYF
TRBV29-1	TRBJ2-3	CSRLAGGVDTQYF
TRBV5-4	TRBJ2-3	CASSFYREITDTQYF
TRBV7-9	TRBJ2-2	CAGFGSGELFF
TRBV20-1	TRBJ2-7	CSAPGQGEGEQYF
TRBV25-1	TRBJ1-2	CASSGMGGSFRDGYGYTF
TRBV5-1	TRBJ1-1	CASSLGQGFEAFF
TRBV30	TRBJ2-1	CAWSVVGNEQFF
TRBV28	TRBJ2-3	CASSLWTGGTDTQYF
TRBV7-9	TRBJ1-4	CASSRQPNEKLFF
TRBV4-1	TRBJ2-3	CASSRDLLAGSTDTQYF
TRBV2	TRBJ2-5	CASSEMTGGFEETQYF
TRBV2	TRBJ1-5	CASSGTEWSQQPQHF